This passage covers 10 T cell receptor beta chains from one sample sequenced in a study of T cells in Graves' hyperthyroidism and ophthalmopathy. Amplification yielded TCR beta CDR3 regions, with RNA transcripts as the source. The HTBI primer set was used in a first-round RT-PCR of the TCR CDR3. One entry per CDR3 protein results from TCRdb running MiXCR on the multiplex PCR reads. The sample includes around 610,000 distinct CDR3 sequences, approximately 14% of them seen just once. Sequenced sample: blood. The receptors were gathered from a woman in her thirties or forties with Graves' ophthalmopathy.

The V gene is TRBV5-1, the J gene TRBJ2-5; 7 bases map to TRBD2. Germline trimming cut 3 bases from V and 1 base from J; bases unmatched to any gene: 3. CDR1 and CDR2 from the germline V gene are SGHRS and YFSETQ. The CDR3 is made up of 14 amino acids. The CDR3, as DNA: TGCGCCAGCAGCTCGACTAGCCCCCAAGAGACCCAGTACTTC. It encodes CASSSTSPQETQYF.

The chain carries TRBV18 and TRBJ2-5, with D possibly matching TRBD2 (5 bases). Germline CDR1 KGHSH, CDR2 LQKENI. The CDR3 loop spans 16 amino acids. Trimming removed 0 bases from V and 0 bases from J, with 11 bases in between. CDR3 amino acids: CASSPPEDWYQETQYF. DNA for the CDR3: TGTGCCAGCTCACCACCGGAGGACTGGTACCAAGAGACCCAGTACTTC.

This clonotype came up many times. The chain links TRBV7-9 to TRBJ2-7; 7 nucleotides match TRBD2. CDR3 length equals 16 residues. Per the germline V gene, CDR1 is SEHNR and CDR2 is FQNEAQ (reference sequence). The V gene end was trimmed by 2 bases and the J gene end by 2 bases; junction bases not matched to a gene: 9. The CDR3 nucleotides read TGTGCCAGCAGCTTAATGGGGGGGGGACTCGCCTACGAGCAGTACTTC. This codes for CASSLMGGGLAYEQYF.

This clonotype was counted at least ten times. The V call is TRBV12-3 or TRBV12-4, the J call TRBJ1-2; the D gene is possibly TRBD1 (5 bases). The CDR3 has 14 residues. V was shortened by 6 bases and J by 4 bases, with 15 bases between the two germline ends. CDR3 residues: CASSLTQGIYGYTF. The CDR3 DNA reads as TGTGCCAGCAGCTTGACCCAGGGAATCTATGGCTACACCTTC.

This clonotype was observed many times. The chain links TRBV7-2 to TRBJ2-5; 10 nucleotides match TRBD1. Germline CDR1 and CDR2: SGHTA and FQGNSA. The CDR3 has 16 amino acids. V shed 7 bases, J shed 1 base, and the junction held 9 bases outside the gene matches. In DNA form, the CDR3 reads TGTGCCAGCACCGTGGGACAGGGGAGGGTCCAAGAGACCCAGTACTTC. It specifies CASTVGQGRVQETQYF.

The rearrangement links TRBV18 to TRBJ1-5; 10 bases align to TRBD1. The CDR3 covers 16 residues. In germline, CDR1 is KGHSH, CDR2 LQKENI. The junction had 7 bases not matched to a gene; V was cut back by 3 bases and J by 5 bases. The chain's CDR3 is CASSPGTGARDQPQHF. DNA of the CDR3: TGTGCCAGCTCACCGGGGACAGGGGCCCGTGATCAGCCCCAGCATTTT.

This clonotype showed up many times. The chain links TRBV10-3 to TRBJ2-7; 9 bases align to TRBD2. Germline loops: CDR1 ENHRY, CDR2 SYGVKD. Trimming removed 3 bases from V and 6 bases from J; junction bases left unmatched: 12. This CDR3 contains 16 residues. The CDR3 here is CAISDAEGGRAGEQYF. Written as DNA, the CDR3 is TGTGCCATCAGTGATGCGGAGGGCGGGAGGGCCGGCGAGCAGTACTTC.

The chain links TRBV28 to TRBJ1-1, with 8 bases matching TRBD1. The CDR3 consists of 16 residues. V dropped 2 bases and J dropped 5; count of bases not matched to a gene: 10. The V gene's germline CDR1 is MDHEN and CDR2 SYDVKM. CDR3 protein: CASSLGWYRGGTEAFF. The CDR3 nucleotides are TGTGCCAGCAGTTTAGGTTGGTACAGGGGGGGGACTGAAGCTTTCTTT.

Ten or more counts support this clonotype. This chain joins TRBV7-3 and TRBJ2-7; TRBD2 matches at 7 bases. Germline V gene sequence: CDR1 SGHTA, CDR2 FQGTGA. With V trimmed by 1 base and J by 2 bases, 2 bases remained unmatched. The length of the CDR3 is 14 residues. Here the CDR3 reads CASSLIGGTYEQYF. DNA of the CDR3: TGTGCCAGCAGCTTAATCGGGGGGACCTACGAGCAGTACTTC. Looking up the rest from reference TRBV7-3 and TRBJ2-7 gives the full variable domain: GAGVSQTPSNKVTEKGKYVELRCDPISGHTALYWYRQSLGQGPEFLIYFQGTGAADDSGLPNDRFFAVRPEGSVSTLKIQRTERGDSAVYLCASSLIGGTYEQYFGPGTRLTVT.

This clonotype was found many times. The chain has TRBV12-3 or TRBV12-4 and TRBJ2-7; no reliable D call. Trimming shortened V by 5 bases and J by 3 bases, and 11 bases separated the two germline ends. This CDR3 spans 13 amino acids. The CDR3 DNA sequence: TGTGCCAGCAGTCCGACGGGCCTCTACGAGCAGTACTTC. As protein: CASSPTGLYEQYF.